One TCR beta chain is described in this entry. The antigen is not known. The CDR3 covers 15 residues. Germline V lookup: CDR1 MDHEN, CDR2 SYDVKM. V dropped 4 bases and J dropped 4 bases, with 14 bases sitting between them. Researchers ran the PCR with 60 Vbeta and 13 Jbeta primers. The method was immunoSEQ multiplex PCR; TCRdb's version includes in-frame clones alone and lacks a portion of them. The table records about 150,000 clones, roughly 80% of them present only once. The sample originates from a study of cytomegalovirus exposure and HLA in healthy donors. Study-wide points: Highest at DRB1 and lowest at HLA-C, TCR association rates differed among HLA loci in a later analysis. The CMV antigen specificity of a few CMV-associated chains was confirmed through in vitro analysis.

This sequence originates from a male donor in good health and CMV-seronegative. Sequencing was carried out using PBMCs. This chain connects TRBV28 to TRBJ1-5; no firm D call. CDR3 region: CASSSLAGDNQPQHF. CDR3 DNA sequence: TGTGCCAGCAGTTCCCTGGCAGGCGATAATCAGCCCCAGCATTTT.